Listed below are T cell receptor beta chains from one sample, sequenced in a study of blood T cells in healthy people across ages. TCRdb independently ran MiXCR on the 5' RACE reads; one entry per CDR3 protein. The repertoire holds around 1,500,000 distinct CDR3 sequences, roughly 27% seen once, with about 8% in the top ten. The specimen was blood. The origin of the receptors is a woman aged 30 to 39 in good health. The conserved cysteine and the conserved F or W are not part of the CDR3 here. Each record gives: J gene, V gene, CDR3 protein.

j_call: TRBJ2-7
v_call: TRBV6-1
cdr3_aa: ASKNQRRGLAVGGKQY

j_call: TRBJ2-6
v_call: TRBV28
cdr3_aa: ASSLIASGANVLT

j_call: TRBJ1-2
v_call: TRBV7-9
cdr3_aa: ASSLVAGWNGYT

j_call: TRBJ1-2
v_call: TRBV24-1
cdr3_aa: ATSDDFYGYT

j_call: TRBJ1-2
v_call: TRBV27
cdr3_aa: ASKQQSGRGYT

j_call: TRBJ2-1
v_call: TRBV20-1
cdr3_aa: SARSFGGRSDNEQF

j_call: TRBJ1-3
v_call: TRBV20-1
cdr3_aa: SAGWGTSGNTIY

j_call: TRBJ1-5
v_call: TRBV6-5
cdr3_aa: ASSRGGGQPQH

j_call: TRBJ1-5
v_call: TRBV14
cdr3_aa: ASSVGGVGQPQH

j_call: TRBJ2-5
v_call: TRBV20-1
cdr3_aa: SAALVSEETQY

j_call: TRBJ2-1
v_call: TRBV6-1
cdr3_aa: ASSGGQGYEQF

j_call: TRBJ2-7
v_call: TRBV10-3
cdr3_aa: AIRGRTSYEQY

j_call: TRBJ2-7
v_call: TRBV7-2
cdr3_aa: ASSPRPDRGQY

j_call: TRBJ2-7
v_call: TRBV5-1
cdr3_aa: ASSARTSRDSEQY